These T cell receptor beta chains were read from a single sample in a study of neoadjuvant anti-PD-1 for oral cavity cancer. Clones were sequenced by immunoSEQ multiplex PCR, and TCRdb holds only the in-frame ones, with some missing. Seen here are 9,500 to 15,000 clones, over 55% observed once, and the top ten hold about 2.4%. Here the sequenced sample was PBMCs, taken after nivolumab (anti-PD-1) treatment. The source of these receptors is a person between 40 and 80 years old with oral cavity squamous cell carcinoma. Both conserved end residues are part of each CDR3. D genes are given only for firm matches. Clone size is stated in some rows and not others, as once, few, many or a class when expanded.

size	J	V	D	DNA	CDR3
NA	TRBJ2-7	TRBV10-3	NA	TGTGCCATCAGTGGTTCGGTGTTAGGGGGGCGCAGGGGCGAGCAGTACTTC	CAISGSVLGGRRGEQYF
few	TRBJ2-7	TRBV6-1	NA	TGTGCCAGCAGGGCCCCTGGCGAGCAGTACTTC	CASRAPGEQYF
NA	TRBJ2-1	TRBV5-1	NA	TGCGCCAGCAGCTTGATAGGGGACGGCTACAATGAGCAGTTCTTC	CASSLIGDGYNEQFF
NA	TRBJ2-1	TRBV7-9	NA	TGTGCCAGCAGCTTAGACCGGACACCCTCGAATGAGCAGTTCTTC	CASSLDRTPSNEQFF
NA	TRBJ1-2	TRBV7-2	NA	TGTGCCAGCAGCTTAGGGGCTTACTATGGCTACACCTTC	CASSLGAYYGYTF
NA	TRBJ2-4	TRBV7-9	NA	TGTGCCAGCAGCTCCATCTCGGGGAGGAAAAACATTCAGTACTTC	CASSSISGRKNIQYF
NA	TRBJ2-3	TRBV9	TRBD2	TGTGCCAGCAGCCCGGGGGGGCTAGCCGCGGCGCATACTAGCACAGATACGCAGTATTTT	CASSPGGLAAAHTSTDTQYF
NA	TRBJ1-1	TRBV13	NA	TGTGCCAGCACCTTGACAGGAATGAACACTGAAGCTTTCTTT	CASTLTGMNTEAFF
NA	TRBJ2-7	TRBV5-4	NA	TGTGCCAGCAGCTTGGTTCCTGGAGGGCAGGTCGGGGCGAGCGAGCAGTACTTC	CASSLVPGGQVGASEQYF
NA	TRBJ2-3	TRBV28	TRBD2	TGTGCCAGCAGTGAGACTAGCGGGTACACAGATACGCAGTATTTT	CASSETSGYTDTQYF
NA	TRBJ2-1	TRBV19	NA	TGTGCCAGTAGTATTTTCTCTACCAGTGTGAAGAGTGAGCAGTTCTTC	CASSIFSTSVKSEQFF
few	TRBJ1-1	TRBV6-4	NA	TGTGCCAGCAGTGATTCCAGGGGCACTGAAGCTTTCTTT	CASSDSRGTEAFF
few	TRBJ1-2	TRBV7-9	NA	TGTGCCAGCAGCTCACGGACGGAATACTATGGCTACACCTTC	CASSSRTEYYGYTF
NA	TRBJ2-5	TRBV19	NA	TGTGCCAGTTCCGGGGGACTGGGAGAGACCCAGTACTTC	CASSGGLGETQYF
once	TRBJ1-2	TRBV27	NA	TGTGCCAGCAGCATACAAGTCGGGGGAGGCTACACCTTC	CASSIQVGGGYTF
NA	TRBJ2-2	TRBV30	NA	TGTGCCTGGAGTGTCCCCACCGGGGAGCTGTTTTTT	CAWSVPTGELFF
NA	TRBJ2-5	TRBV5-6	NA	TGTGCCAGCAGCACGGGGTCGGAAGAGACCCAGTACTTC	CASSTGSEETQYF
few	TRBJ2-7	TRBV4-1	NA	TGCGCCAGCAGCCAACCCGGGCTACTGGGGGGTCCTTACGAGCAGTACTTC	CASSQPGLLGGPYEQYF
NA	TRBJ1-2	TRBV4-2	NA	TGTGCCAGCAGCCAAGATCTCGGGGGTGGCTACACCTTC	CASSQDLGGGYTF
NA	TRBJ1-1	TRBV19	NA	TGTGCCAGTAGTATAGGTGAGAACACTGAAGCTTTCTTT	CASSIGENTEAFF
few	TRBJ1-2	TRBV5-6	NA	TGTGCCAGCAGCTTGGGACGGGACGGCGATGGCTACACCTTC	CASSLGRDGDGYTF
NA	TRBJ2-2	TRBV30	TRBD2	TGTGCCATAGCGGGACTCACCGGGGAGCTGTTTTTT	CAIAGLTGELFF
NA	TRBJ1-3	TRBV4-1	NA	TGCGCCAGCAGGCACCCCCCTACGGGTGGAAACACCATATATTTT	CASRHPPTGGNTIYF
NA	TRBJ2-7	TRBV6-9	TRBD2	TGTGCCAGGGGAATAAGGCGGGGGTGTTCCTACGAGCAGTACTTC	CARGIRRGCSYEQYF
NA	TRBJ1-1	TRBV6-1	TRBD1	TGTGCCAGCAGTGAGACAGGGCTGAACACTGAAGCTTTCTTT	CASSETGLNTEAFF
NA	TRBJ1-1	TRBV9	NA	TGTGCCAGCAGCAGTAAGTCAAGCGGGGCGCACACTGAAGCTTTCTTT	CASSSKSSGAHTEAFF
NA	TRBJ2-7	TRBV19	NA	TGTGCCAGTAGTGAGGGGGTCGACTACGAGCAGTACTTC	CASSEGVDYEQYF
few	TRBJ2-7	TRBV28	NA	TGTGCCAGTAGGACAGTTCAGGTTACCTACGAGCAGTACTTC	CASRTVQVTYEQYF
NA	TRBJ2-7	TRBV11-3	TRBD1	TGTGCCAGCGCCCCGGGACAGGGCTACGAGCAGTACTTC	CASAPGQGYEQYF
NA	TRBJ1-3	TRBV5-1	NA	TGCGCCAGCAGATTGGGGCCAGGTCCTGACTCATACACCATATATTTT	CASRLGPGPDSYTIYF
NA	TRBJ1-1	TRBV5-1	NA	TGCGCCAGCAGCACGAATACTTGGGGGACTGAAGCTTTCTTT	CASSTNTWGTEAFF
few	TRBJ1-5	TRBV19	TRBD1	TGTGCCAGTAGTCCAAGGGACAGGGCTGACCAGCCCCAGCATTTT	CASSPRDRADQPQHF
NA	TRBJ2-2	TRBV7-3	NA	TGTGCCAGCAGCTCAGTAGCGGAACGGGGCGGGGAGCTGTTTTTT	CASSSVAERGGELFF
NA	TRBJ2-1	TRBV4-2	TRBD2	TGTGCCAGCAGCCCGCAGGGGCTAGCGGGGTCCTCCTACAATGAGCAGTTCTTC	CASSPQGLAGSSYNEQFF
NA	TRBJ2-1	TRBV10-3	TRBD2	TGTGCCATCAGGCAGGGGGCTAGCGGGAGGACAAGCTCCTACAATGAGCAGTTCTTC	CAIRQGASGRTSSYNEQFF
NA	TRBJ1-6	TRBV10-3	TRBD1	TGTGCCATCAGTGGCAAAAAAGGGGACAGGTACTCACCCCTCCACTTT	CAISGKKGDRYSPLHF
NA	TRBJ1-1	TRBV4-2	NA	TGTGCCAGCAGCCAAGATAGAGAGAACACTGAAGCTTTCTTT	CASSQDRENTEAFF
NA	TRBJ1-1	TRBV28	NA	TGTGCCAGCAGCATATCGACAGATATGAACACTGAAGCTTTCTTT	CASSISTDMNTEAFF
NA	TRBJ2-1	TRBV19	TRBD1	TGTGCCAGTAGTATAACGGGACAGGGGAGGTATGAGCAGTTCTTC	CASSITGQGRYEQFF
few	TRBJ1-1	TRBV19	NA	TGTGCCAGTAGTCGTTGGAGAAACACTGAAGCTTTCTTT	CASSRWRNTEAFF
NA	TRBJ2-1	TRBV30	TRBD1	TGTGCCTGGGACCCGAAATCACAGGGGGCGAATGAGCAGTTCTTC	CAWDPKSQGANEQFF
few	TRBJ1-2	TRBV10-3	NA	TGTGCCATCAGTGAGTCGTACAGGGTGAGCTATGGCTACACCTTC	CAISESYRVSYGYTF
NA	TRBJ1-1	TRBV20-1	NA	TGCAGTGCTCTAGGGGCCACTGAAGCTTTCTTT	CSALGATEAFF
NA	TRBJ2-7	TRBV6-5	NA	TGTGCCAGCAGTCTTTCAGGGGTGACCTACGAGCAGTACTTC	CASSLSGVTYEQYF
few	TRBJ2-2	TRBV6-1	NA	TGTGCCAGCAGCAGGGAGAACACCGGGGAGCTGTTTTTT	CASSRENTGELFF
NA	TRBJ2-7	TRBV19	NA	TGTGCCAGTAGTATGGGATTGGGGCAGCCGAGGAGCTACGAGCAGTACTTC	CASSMGLGQPRSYEQYF